What follows are 24 T cell receptor beta chains derived from one specimen sequenced in a study of shared clonotypes between healthy human individuals. Sequencing was performed with immunoSEQ multiplex PCR; in TCRdb, only in-frame clones are kept and a portion is missing. Of approximately 1,500,000 clones listed, 96% are singletons. Material for sequencing was naive CD4+ T cells sorted from blood. As for subset: CD45RA+ positively selected. These receptors were taken from a man in his thirties or forties in good health.

The V and J genes are TRBV5-4 and TRBJ2-3; D gene unclear. The CDR3 loop spans 13 amino acids. V was clipped by 4 bases and J by 1 base, with 7 bases between them. Germline V gene lookup returns CDR1 SGHNT and CDR2 YYREEE (reference sequence). The CDR3 DNA is TGTGCCAGCAGCGAACGGGGCACAGATACGCAGTATTTT. The encoded protein is CASSERGTDTQYF.

This chain links TRBV10-1 with TRBJ1-1; a possible D gene is TRBD1 (6 bases). CDR3 length: 14 residues. V lost 6 bases and J lost 3, with 14 bases in between. Germline V gene lookup returns CDR1 WNHNN and CDR2 SYGVQD (reference sequence). CDR3 sequence: CASRALQGDTEAFF. DNA for the CDR3: TGCGCCAGCAGAGCGTTACAGGGAGACACTGAAGCTTTCTTT.

The chain has TRBV2 and TRBJ1-2, with 8 bases matching TRBD1. Germline trimming cut 6 bases from V and 3 bases from J; bases unmatched to any gene: 9. This CDR3 region has 15 residues. Germline V gene sequence: CDR1 SNHLY, CDR2 FYNNEI. In DNA, the CDR3 is TGTGCCAGCAGACCGGGACAGGCTTCCCACTATGGCTACACCTTC. Amino acids: CASRPGQASHYGYTF.

DNA for the CDR3: TGTGCCTGGACCCCGCGGGTTGCCACTGAAGCTTTCTTT. This encodes CAWTPRVATEAFF. The V call is TRBV30, the J call TRBJ1-1, with D hard to call. V was shortened by 4 bases and J by 4 bases, with 13 bases between the two germline ends. The germline gives CDR1 GTSNPN, CDR2 SVGIG (reference sequence). CDR3 size: 13 residues.

This sequence joins TRBV29-1 and TRBJ2-1; TRBD2 agrees at 8 bases. Germline V gene sequence: CDR1 SQVTM, CDR2 ANQGSEA. The CDR3 sequence is 15 residues long. Unmatched junction bases numbered 11, after V lost 7 bases and J lost 3 bases. The CDR3 coding sequence is TGCAGCGAAAGCGTAGCGGGGCTCGGCTACAATGAGCAGTTCTTC. Translated: CSESVAGLGYNEQFF.

V is TRBV29-1 and J is TRBJ2-1, with no clear D. The CDR3 totals 14 residues. CDR1 and CDR2 from the germline V gene are SQVTM and ANQGSEA. V lost 4 bases and J lost 0, with 10 bases in between. This chain's CDR3 is CSVVSPSSYNEQFF. CDR3 DNA sequence: TGCAGCGTTGTTTCCCCGAGCTCCTACAATGAGCAGTTCTTC.

CDR3 sequence reads: CASLKNEQFF. The CDR3 DNA sequence: TGTGCCAGTCTTAAGAATGAGCAGTTCTTC. The V call is TRBV9, the J call TRBJ2-1; unclear D gene. V lost 8 bases, J lost 7 bases, and 7 bases lay in between. Germline V CDR1 and CDR2: SGDLS, YYNGEE. The CDR3 length is 10 residues.

The chain employs TRBV7-2 and TRBJ2-7; D might be TRBD1 (6 bases). Trimming removed 5 bases at V and 3 bases at J, with 17 bases between. Germline CDR1 reads SGHTA; CDR2 reads FQGNSA. The CDR3 consists of 15 residues. CDR3 DNA: TGTGCCAGCAGCCCGCCGGGCTCCAGGGGCTACGAGCAGTACTTC. It codes for CASSPPGSRGYEQYF. Using reference TRBV7-2 and TRBJ2-7 for the parts outside the CDR3, the full variable domain is GAGVSQSPSNKVTEKGKDVELRCDPISGHTALYWYRQSLGQGLEFLIYFQGNSAPDKSGLPSDRFSAERTGGSVSTLTIQRTQQEDSAVYLCASSPPGSRGYEQYFGPGTRLTVT.

Regarding this clone: The same CDR3 also results from other DNA sequences found in this sample. The chain couples TRBV10-3 to TRBJ2-7, with D possibly matching TRBD2 (5 bases). Germline V CDR1 and CDR2: ENHRY, SYGVKD. V shed 6 bases and J shed 0 bases, with 6 bases lying between them. This CDR3 is 12 amino acids long. In DNA, the CDR3 is TGTGCCATCAGCGGGGACTCCTACGAGCAGTACTTC. It encodes CAISGDSYEQYF.

This chain joins TRBV15 and TRBJ2-1; D not resolved. The germline V and J ends were trimmed by 2 bases and 8 bases, with 16 bases remaining between them. Looked up from germline, CDR1 is LNHNV and CDR2 is YYDKDF (reference sequence). This CDR3 is 15 amino acids long. This chain's CDR3 is CATSRFRPRGDEQFF. The CDR3 DNA sequence: TGTGCCACCAGCAGATTCCGCCCCCGCGGCGATGAGCAGTTCTTC.

This chain connects TRBV5-1 to TRBJ2-5, with D tentatively TRBD2 (5 bases). CDR3 size: 15 residues. The V gene's germline CDR1 is SGHRS and CDR2 YFSETQ. The V end was cut by 0 bases, the J end by 5 bases, with 14 bases between. The DNA of the CDR3 is TGCGCCAGCAGCTTGGGCAGGCGACCGGGGGAGACCCAGTACTTC. This encodes CASSLGRRPGETQYF.

The chain joins TRBV11-2 to TRBJ1-1, with a possible D match to TRBD1 (6 bases). Trimming removed 5 bases from V and 1 base from J, with 17 bases in between. Per germline, CDR1 SGHAT and CDR2 FQNNGV. The CDR3 is 16 amino acids. CDR3 sequence (DNA): TGTGCCAGCAGCCCACTGCAGGAGACAGGGAACACTGAAGCTTTCTTT. It encodes CASSPLQETGNTEAFF.

The V and J genes are TRBV27 and TRBJ2-6, with D hard to call. The CDR3 length is 14 residues. Trimming shortened V by 8 bases and J by 0 bases, and 8 bases separated the two germline ends. Germline V CDR1 and CDR2: MNHEY, SMNVEV (reference sequence). This CDR3 reads CASLATSGANVLTF. CDR3 DNA: TGTGCCAGCCTGGCCACCTCTGGGGCCAACGTCCTGACTTTC.

The V and J genes are TRBV7-9 and TRBJ1-1; D is unclear. Trimming took 2 bases from V and 1 from J, leaving 8 bases between them. Germline loops: CDR1 SEHNR, CDR2 FQNEAQ (reference sequence). The CDR3 is made up of 14 amino acids. The chain's CDR3 is CASSLMRPNTEAFF. CDR3 in DNA: TGTGCCAGCAGCTTAATGCGCCCGAACACTGAAGCTTTCTTT.

The V and J genes are TRBV30 and TRBJ1-1; D perhaps matches TRBD1 (6 bases). This CDR3 comprises 12 residues. The V and J ends lost 2 bases and 5 bases respectively, with 9 bases between them. The germline gives CDR1 GTSNPN, CDR2 SVGIG (reference sequence). The CDR3: CAWSLQGTEAFF. CDR3 nucleotides: TGTGCCTGGAGTCTACAGGGTACTGAAGCTTTCTTT.

The chain employs TRBV5-5 and TRBJ2-2, with no clear D. The CDR3 covers 16 residues. CDR1 and CDR2 (germline): SGHKS, YYEKEE (reference sequence). The V end was cut by 1 base, the J end by 5 bases, with 15 bases between. The CDR3 coding sequence is TGTGCCAGCAGCTTGTTTGGCGAGACCCCTACCGGGGAGCTGTTTTTT. Translating gives CASSLFGETPTGELFF.

This clone was detected only once. This chain joins TRBV10-3 and TRBJ2-3, with D possibly TRBD2 on 7 matching bases. Deletions cut 3 bases from V and 8 bases from J, with 12 bases between. The CDR3 contains 13 residues. Germline V lookup: CDR1 ENHRY, CDR2 SYGVKD. The CDR3 loop reads CAISDRGLTTQYF. The CDR3 region has the DNA TGTGCCATCAGTGACAGGGGACTAACTACGCAGTATTTT.

The chain recombines TRBV7-9 with TRBJ1-2, with 9 positions matching TRBD1. The germline gives CDR1 SEHNR, CDR2 FQNEAQ (reference sequence). The CDR3 has 15 residues. V lost 6 bases to trimming and J lost 8 bases; unmatched junction nucleotides: 13. CDR3 in amino acids: CASSPTGGPSGGYTF. The CDR3 DNA follows: TGTGCCAGCAGTCCGACAGGGGGGCCATCAGGAGGCTACACCTTC.

The chain carries TRBV5-1 and TRBJ2-2, with 10 bases that match TRBD1. The germline CDR1 and CDR2 sequences are SGHRS and YFSETQ. The CDR3 contains 18 residues. V lost 4 bases and J lost 0; bases outside the gene matches: 9. The CDR3 sequence: CASSLNRQGAPNTGELFF. The CDR3 bases are TGCGCCAGCAGCCTCAATCGACAGGGGGCACCGAACACCGGGGAGCTGTTTTTT.

The CDR3 DNA sequence: TGTGCCAGCAGCCGGGACAGATCGACTGGAAACACCATATATTTT. Its protein product is CASSRDRSTGNTIYF. The chain is built from TRBV6-6 and TRBJ1-3; 7 nucleotides match TRBD1. The CDR3 has 15 amino acids. The germline gives CDR1 MNHNY, CDR2 SVGAGI (reference sequence). With 6 bases clipped from V and 2 bases from J, the junction kept 7 bases outside the gene matches.

The chain recombines TRBV25-1 with TRBJ2-2; D gene unclear. Trimming took 3 bases from V and 3 from J, leaving 11 bases between them. The CDR3 extends over 15 amino acids. Looked up from germline, CDR1 is MGHDK and CDR2 is SYGVNS. The CDR3 loop reads CASSELLLYTGELFF. The CDR3 coding sequence is TGTGCCAGCAGTGAGTTGCTCCTTTACACCGGGGAGCTGTTTTTT.

This chain links TRBV11-2 with TRBJ2-7; maybe TRBD2 (8 bases). The CDR3 loop spans 14 amino acids. Trimming stripped 5 bases from V and 3 bases from J, with 14 bases between. CDR1 is SGHAT, CDR2 FQNNGV, per germline. CDR3 sequence reads: CASSPTGTSYEQYF. The CDR3 DNA sequence: TGTGCCAGCAGCCCGACAGGGACTAGCTACGAGCAGTACTTC. Filled out from reference TRBV11-2 and TRBJ2-7, the complete variable domain reads EAGVAQSPRYKIIEKRQSVAFWCNPISGHATLYWYQQILGQGPKLLIQFQNNGVVDDSQLPKDRFSAERLKGVDSTLKIQPAKLEDSAVYLCASSPTGTSYEQYFGPGTRLTVT.

This chain links TRBV28 with TRBJ1-1; D is ambiguous. Germline CDR1 reads MDHEN; CDR2 reads SYDVKM. Trimming cost V 4 bases and J 9 bases, with 9 bases left between them. CDR3 length: 11 amino acids. The CDR3 reads CASSSEQKAFF. In nucleotides, the CDR3 is TGTGCCAGCAGTTCGGAGCAAAAAGCTTTCTTT.

This clone was seen just once. This chain links TRBV9 with TRBJ1-1; D is ambiguous. V was pared by 4 bases and J by 1 base, with 14 bases between. This CDR3 comprises 15 residues. Germline V gives CDR1 SGDLS, CDR2 YYNGEE. This chain's CDR3 is CASSSMTRENTEAFF. CDR3 nucleotide sequence: TGTGCCAGCAGCTCTATGACACGGGAGAACACTGAAGCTTTCTTT.